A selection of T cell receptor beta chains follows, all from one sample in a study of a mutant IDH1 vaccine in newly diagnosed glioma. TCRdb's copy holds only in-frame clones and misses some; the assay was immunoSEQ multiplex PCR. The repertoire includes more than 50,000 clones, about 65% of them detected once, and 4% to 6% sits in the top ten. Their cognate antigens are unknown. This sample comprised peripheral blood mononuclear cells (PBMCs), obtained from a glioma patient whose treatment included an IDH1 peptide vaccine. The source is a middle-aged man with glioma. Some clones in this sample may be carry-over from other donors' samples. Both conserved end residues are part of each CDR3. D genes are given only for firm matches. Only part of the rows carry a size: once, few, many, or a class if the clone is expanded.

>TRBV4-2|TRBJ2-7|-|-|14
TGTGCCAGCAGCCCATATGACGGGGCCTACGAGCAGTACTTC
CASSPYDGAYEQYF
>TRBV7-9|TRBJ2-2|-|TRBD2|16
TGTGCCAGCACCGGGGGGGGAAAGTCCAACACCGGGGAGCTGTTTTTT
CASTGGGKSNTGELFF
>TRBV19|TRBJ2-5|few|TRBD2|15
TGTGCCAGTAGTTTCCTCGGGGAGGGCCAAGAGACCCAGTACTTC
CASSFLGEGQETQYF
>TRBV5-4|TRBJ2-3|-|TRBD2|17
TGTGCCAGCAGTGGGACTAGCGGGGGTGGGGCACTGGATACGCAGTATTTT
CASSGTSGGGALDTQYF
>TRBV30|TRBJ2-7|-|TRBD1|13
TGTGCCTGGAGTACGGACAGGGCCTACGAGCAGTACTTC
CAWSTDRAYEQYF
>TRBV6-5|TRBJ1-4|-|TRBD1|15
TGTGCCAGCACTCCTACAGGGGGAACTAATGAAAAACTGTTTTTT
CASTPTGGTNEKLFF
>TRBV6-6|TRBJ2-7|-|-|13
TGTGCCAGCAGCAGGGACTTTAACTACGAGCAGTACTTC
CASSRDFNYEQYF
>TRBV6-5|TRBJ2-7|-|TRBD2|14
TGTGCCAGCAGTACTAGCGGGGGGGACTACGAGCAGTACTTC
CASSTSGGDYEQYF
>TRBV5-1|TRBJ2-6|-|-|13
TGCGCCAGCAGCGACTCTGGGGCCAACGTCCTGACTTTC
CASSDSGANVLTF
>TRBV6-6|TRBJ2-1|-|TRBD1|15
TGTGCCAGCAGTTACTCCGGGACAGGGGGCGGTGAGCAGTTCTTC
CASSYSGTGGGEQFF
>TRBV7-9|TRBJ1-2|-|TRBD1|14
TGTGCCAGCAGCAGACAGGGGGTCCGCTCAGGCTACACCTTC
CASSRQGVRSGYTF
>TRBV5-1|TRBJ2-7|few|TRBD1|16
TGCGCCAGCAGCTCCGGGGCCGGGACAGGCTTGTCCGAGCAGTACTTC
CASSSGAGTGLSEQYF
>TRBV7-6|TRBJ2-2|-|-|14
TGTGCCAGCAGCTTAGGCAGGGCCACCGGGGAGCTGTTTTTT
CASSLGRATGELFF
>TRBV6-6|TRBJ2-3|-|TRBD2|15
TGTGCCAGCATTAGGGCTAGCGGGCGCACAGATACGCAGTATTTT
CASIRASGRTDTQYF
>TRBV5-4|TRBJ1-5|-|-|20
TGTGCCAGCAGCTCACCCCGAGGACCCGGGCGTCTGAAGGGCAATCAGCCCCAGCATTTT
CASSSPRGPGRLKGNQPQHF
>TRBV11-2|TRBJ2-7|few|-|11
TGTGCCAGCAGCGTCGTCTACGAGCAGTACTTC
CASSVVYEQYF
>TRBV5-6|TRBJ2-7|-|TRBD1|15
TGTGCCAGCAGCTTGTTTACAGGGGCGGCCTACGAGCAGTACTTC
CASSLFTGAAYEQYF
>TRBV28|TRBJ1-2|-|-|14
TGTGCCAGCAGAACTACGGCGGGACCTGGGGGCTACACCTTC
CASRTTAGPGGYTF
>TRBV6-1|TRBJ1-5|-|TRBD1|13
TGTGCCAGCAGCGACAGGGTTCGGCAGCCCCAGCATTTT
CASSDRVRQPQHF
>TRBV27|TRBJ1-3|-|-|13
TGTGCCAGCTGGGGTAGCTCTGGAAACACCATATATTTT
CASWGSSGNTIYF
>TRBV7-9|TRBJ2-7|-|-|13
TGTGCCAGCAGCATAGGGGGTCCCAACGAGCAGTACTTC
CASSIGGPNEQYF
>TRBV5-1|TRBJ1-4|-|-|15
TGCGCCAGCAGCTTGGACGGGGAAGCACGAGAAAAACTGTTTTTT
CASSLDGEAREKLFF
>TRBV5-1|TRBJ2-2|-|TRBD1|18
TGCGCCAGCAGCTTGGAGGGACAGGGGTCGTTTAACACCGGGGAGCTGTTTTTT
CASSLEGQGSFNTGELFF
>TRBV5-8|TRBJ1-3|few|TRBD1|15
TGTGCCAGCAGCTTGCGAGGACAGGCTGGAAACACCATATATTTT
CASSLRGQAGNTIYF
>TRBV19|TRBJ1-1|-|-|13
TGTGCCAGTAAACCTACAGTCGACACTGAAGCTTTCTTT
CASKPTVDTEAFF
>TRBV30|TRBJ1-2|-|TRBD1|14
TGTGCCTACTACCACAGGGGGCGGTTGGGCGGCTACACCTTC
CAYYHRGRLGGYTF
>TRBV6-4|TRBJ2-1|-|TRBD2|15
TGTGCCAGCAGTGAGACTAGCGGGGGCCCCAATGAGCAGTTCTTC
CASSETSGGPNEQFF
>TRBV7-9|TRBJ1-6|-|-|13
TGTGCCAGCAGCTTAGGGGAGTATTCACCCCTCCACTTT
CASSLGEYSPLHF
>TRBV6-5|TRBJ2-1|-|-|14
TGTGCCAGCAGATCCGGGACTCACTACAATGAGCAGTTCTTC
CASRSGTHYNEQFF
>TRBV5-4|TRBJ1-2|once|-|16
TGTGCCAGCAGCTTGGGTCCAGTAGGGGGTGGCTATGGCTACACCTTC
CASSLGPVGGGYGYTF
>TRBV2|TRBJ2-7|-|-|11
TGTGCCAGCAGTGTGGTTCACGAGCAGTACTTC
CASSVVHEQYF
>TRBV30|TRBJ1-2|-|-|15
TGTGCCTGGAGTCTATGGGCAGGGTTTACTTATGGCTACACCTTC
CAWSLWAGFTYGYTF
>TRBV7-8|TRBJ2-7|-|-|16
TGTGCCAGCAGCTTACAAACAGGGTTCTTGAGATTGGAGCAGTACTTC
CASSLQTGFLRLEQYF
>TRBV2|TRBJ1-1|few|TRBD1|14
TGTGCCAGCACCCAGGGGGCCTTTGGCACTGAAGCTTTCTTT
CASTQGAFGTEAFF
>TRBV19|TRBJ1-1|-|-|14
TGTGCCAGTAGTATTAGGGGGGATAACACTGAAGCTTTCTTT
CASSIRGDNTEAFF
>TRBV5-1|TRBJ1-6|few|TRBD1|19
TGCGCCAGCAGCGCCCCATCTGGGACAGGGGACACCTATAATTCACCCCTCCACTTT
CASSAPSGTGDTYNSPLHF
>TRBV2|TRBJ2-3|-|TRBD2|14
TGTGCCAGCAGCGGACTAGCGATGACAGATACGCAGTATTTT
CASSGLAMTDTQYF
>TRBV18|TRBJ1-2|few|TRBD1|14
TGTGCCAGCTCACCGACAGGGCCCGGGGATGGCTACACCTTC
CASSPTGPGDGYTF
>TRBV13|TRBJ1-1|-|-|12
TGTGCCAGCAGTCACGAACAGGAGAAAGCTTTCTTT
CASSHEQEKAFF
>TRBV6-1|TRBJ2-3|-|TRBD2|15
TGTGCCAGCAGTGAAGAGGCGGGGGGGCCCCATACGCAGTATTTT
CASSEEAGGPHTQYF
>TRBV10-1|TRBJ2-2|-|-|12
TGCGCCAGCCGACAAGGGGCCGGGGAGCTGTTTTTT
CASRQGAGELFF
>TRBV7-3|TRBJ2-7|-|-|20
TGTGCCACCACAGATGCGCCCTGGGGAGGCAGGGCCGGGAGATCCTACGAGCAGTACTTC
CATTDAPWGGRAGRSYEQYF
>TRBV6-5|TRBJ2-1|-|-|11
TGTGCCAGCAGAGACCCCAATGAGCAGTTCTTC
CASRDPNEQFF
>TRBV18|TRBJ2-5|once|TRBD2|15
TGTGCCACGCGGACTAGCGGGGGCCTCCAAGAGACCCAGTACTTC
CATRTSGGLQETQYF
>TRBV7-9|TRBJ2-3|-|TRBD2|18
TGTGCCAGCAGCCCCCGGCGGGGGTCGGACCACCACACAGATACGCAGTATTTT
CASSPRRGSDHHTDTQYF